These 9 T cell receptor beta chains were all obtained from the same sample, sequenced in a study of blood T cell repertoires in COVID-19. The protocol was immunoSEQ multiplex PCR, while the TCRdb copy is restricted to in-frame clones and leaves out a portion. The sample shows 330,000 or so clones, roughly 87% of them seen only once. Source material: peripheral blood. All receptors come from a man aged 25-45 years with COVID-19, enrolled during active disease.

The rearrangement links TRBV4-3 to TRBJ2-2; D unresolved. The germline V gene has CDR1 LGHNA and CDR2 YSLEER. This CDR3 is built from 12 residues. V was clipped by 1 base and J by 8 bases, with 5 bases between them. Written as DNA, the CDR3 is TGCGCCAGCAGCCAAGTTCCGGGGGAGCTGTTTTTT. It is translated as CASSQVPGELFF.

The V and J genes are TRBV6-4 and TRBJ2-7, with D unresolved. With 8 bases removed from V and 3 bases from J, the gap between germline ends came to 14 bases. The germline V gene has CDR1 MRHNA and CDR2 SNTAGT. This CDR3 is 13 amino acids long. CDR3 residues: CASPYDSNYEQYF. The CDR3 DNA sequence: TGTGCCAGCCCTTACGACTCGAACTACGAGCAGTACTTC.

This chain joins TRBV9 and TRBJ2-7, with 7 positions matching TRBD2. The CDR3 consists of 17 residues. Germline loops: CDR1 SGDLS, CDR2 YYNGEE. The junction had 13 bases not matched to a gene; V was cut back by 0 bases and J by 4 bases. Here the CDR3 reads CASSVAGEGTIGYEQYF. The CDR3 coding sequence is TGTGCCAGCAGCGTAGCTGGGGAGGGAACGATCGGGTACGAGCAGTACTTC. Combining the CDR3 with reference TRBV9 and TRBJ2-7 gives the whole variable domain DSGVTQTPKHLITATGQRVTLRCSPRSGDLSVYWYQQSLDQGLQFLIQYYNGEERAKGNILERFSAQQFPDLHSELNLSSLELGDSALYFCASSVAGEGTIGYEQYFGPGTRLTVT.

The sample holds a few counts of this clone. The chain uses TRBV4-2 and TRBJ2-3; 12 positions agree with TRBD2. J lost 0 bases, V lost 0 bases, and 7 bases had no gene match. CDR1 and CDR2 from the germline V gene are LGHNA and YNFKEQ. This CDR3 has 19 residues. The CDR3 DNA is TGTGCCAGCAGCCAAGATACTAGCGGGGGGACACTAAGCACAGATACGCAGTATTTT. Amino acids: CASSQDTSGGTLSTDTQYF.

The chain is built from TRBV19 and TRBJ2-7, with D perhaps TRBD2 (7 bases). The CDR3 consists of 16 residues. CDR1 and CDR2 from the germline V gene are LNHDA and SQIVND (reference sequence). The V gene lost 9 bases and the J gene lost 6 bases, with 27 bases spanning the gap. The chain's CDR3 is CASPPYAGAGSREQYF. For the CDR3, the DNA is TGTGCCAGCCCACCTTACGCGGGGGCAGGGTCCCGCGAGCAGTACTTC.

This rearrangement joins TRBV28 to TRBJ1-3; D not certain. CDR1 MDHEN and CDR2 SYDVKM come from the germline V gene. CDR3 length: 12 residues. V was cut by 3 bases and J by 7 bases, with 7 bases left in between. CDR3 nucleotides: TGTGCCAGCAGTTTTTTACGGAACACCATATATTTT. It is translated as CASSFLRNTIYF.

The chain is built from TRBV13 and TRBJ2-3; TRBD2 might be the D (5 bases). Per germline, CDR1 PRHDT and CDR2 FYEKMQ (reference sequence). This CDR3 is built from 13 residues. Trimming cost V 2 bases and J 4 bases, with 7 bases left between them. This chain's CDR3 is CASSLLASDTQYF. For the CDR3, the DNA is TGTGCCAGCAGCTTACTAGCATCAGATACGCAGTATTTT.

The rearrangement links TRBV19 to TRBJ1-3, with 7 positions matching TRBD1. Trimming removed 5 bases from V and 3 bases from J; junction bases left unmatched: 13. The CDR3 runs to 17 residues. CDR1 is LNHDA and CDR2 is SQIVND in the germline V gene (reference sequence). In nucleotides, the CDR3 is TGTGCCAGTAGTCCCTGGACAGGCCGAGGAGGTGGAAACACCATATATTTT. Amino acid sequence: CASSPWTGRGGGNTIYF.

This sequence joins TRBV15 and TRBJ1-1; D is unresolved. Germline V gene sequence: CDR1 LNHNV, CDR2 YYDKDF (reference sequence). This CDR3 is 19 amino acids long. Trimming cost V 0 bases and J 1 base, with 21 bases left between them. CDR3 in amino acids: CATSRDISRRSFKNTEAFF. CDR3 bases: TGTGCCACCAGCAGAGATATTAGCAGGAGGTCGTTTAAGAACACTGAAGCTTTCTTT.